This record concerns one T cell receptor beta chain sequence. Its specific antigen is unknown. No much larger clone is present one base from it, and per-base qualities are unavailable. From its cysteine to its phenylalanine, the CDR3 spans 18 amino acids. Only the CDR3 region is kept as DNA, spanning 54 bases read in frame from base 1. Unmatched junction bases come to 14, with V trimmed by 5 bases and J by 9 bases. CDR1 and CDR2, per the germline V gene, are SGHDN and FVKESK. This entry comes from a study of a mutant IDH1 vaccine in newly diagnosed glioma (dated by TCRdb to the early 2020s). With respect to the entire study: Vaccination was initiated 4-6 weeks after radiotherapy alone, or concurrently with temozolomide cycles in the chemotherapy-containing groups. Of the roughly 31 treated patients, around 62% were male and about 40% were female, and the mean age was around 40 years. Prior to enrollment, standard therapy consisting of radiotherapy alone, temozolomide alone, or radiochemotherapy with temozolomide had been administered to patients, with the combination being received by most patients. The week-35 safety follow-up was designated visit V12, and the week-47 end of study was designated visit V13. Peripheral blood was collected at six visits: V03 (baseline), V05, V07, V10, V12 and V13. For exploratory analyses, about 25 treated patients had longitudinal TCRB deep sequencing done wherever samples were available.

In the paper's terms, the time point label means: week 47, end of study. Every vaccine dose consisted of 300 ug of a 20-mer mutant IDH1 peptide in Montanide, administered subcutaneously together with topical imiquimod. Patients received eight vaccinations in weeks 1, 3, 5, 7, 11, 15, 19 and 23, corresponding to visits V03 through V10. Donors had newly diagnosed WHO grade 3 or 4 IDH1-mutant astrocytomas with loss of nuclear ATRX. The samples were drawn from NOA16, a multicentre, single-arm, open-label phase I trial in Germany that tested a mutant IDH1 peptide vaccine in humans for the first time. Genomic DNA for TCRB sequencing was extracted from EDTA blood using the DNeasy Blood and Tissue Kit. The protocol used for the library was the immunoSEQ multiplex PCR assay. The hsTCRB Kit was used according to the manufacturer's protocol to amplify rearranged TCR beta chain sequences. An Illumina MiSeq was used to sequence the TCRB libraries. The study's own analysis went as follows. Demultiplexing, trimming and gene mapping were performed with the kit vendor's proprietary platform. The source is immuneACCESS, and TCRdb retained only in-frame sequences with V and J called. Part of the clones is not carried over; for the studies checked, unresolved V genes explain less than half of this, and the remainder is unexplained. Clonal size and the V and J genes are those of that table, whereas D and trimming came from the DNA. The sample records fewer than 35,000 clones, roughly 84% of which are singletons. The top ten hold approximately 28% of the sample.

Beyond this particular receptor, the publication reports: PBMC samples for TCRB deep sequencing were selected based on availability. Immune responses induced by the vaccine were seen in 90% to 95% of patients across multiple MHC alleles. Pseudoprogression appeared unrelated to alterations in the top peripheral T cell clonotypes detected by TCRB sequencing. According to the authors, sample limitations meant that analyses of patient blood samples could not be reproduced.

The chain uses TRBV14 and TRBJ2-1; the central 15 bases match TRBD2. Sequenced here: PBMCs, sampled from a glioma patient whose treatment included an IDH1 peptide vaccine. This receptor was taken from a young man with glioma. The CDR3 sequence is CASSSRTSGRVTSIEQFF. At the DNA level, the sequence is TGTGCCAGCAGCTCAAGGACTAGCGGGAGGGTTACTAGCATTGAGCAGTTCTTC.